This T cell receptor beta chain was identified in a study of OX40 agonist ivuxolimab in advanced cancers. On this clone itself: The antigen is not known.

Individuals having autoimmune disease history or systemic immunosuppression were not enrolled. Germline V lookup: CDR1 MNHNY, CDR2 SVGAGI (reference sequence). This CDR3 has 11 amino acids. Study observations and caveats: Researchers report that CD8+ T cells had, on average, more expanded clones than CD4+.

Assay used: immunoSEQ multiplex PCR; TCRdb lists only in-frame clones, some missing. This sample has tens of thousands of clones; about 87% occur once, and the top ten carry around 21%. The specimen comprised CD4+ or CD8+ T cells sorted from blood, sampled in a trial of the OX40 agonist ivuxolimab. The sequence was obtained from an adult with an advanced solid tumor such as melanoma, head and neck, liver or kidney cancer. V usage is TRBV6-6 and J usage is TRBJ2-5, with no clear D. The assigned J gene may be wrong: the sequence end matches TRBJ2-7 better. The CDR3 bases are TGTGCCAGCAGGTCGGACTACGAGCAGTACTTC. The encoded protein is CASRSDYEQYF.